The clone carrying this T cell receptor (beta chain) was picked up many times. What it binds is unknown. TCRdb re-called the reads with MiXCR, one entry per CDR3 protein. The repertoire consists of about 300,000 distinct CDR3 sequences, with roughly 9.3% occurring once and the leading ten covering over 2.5%. These data originate in a study of T cell repertoires in cytomegalovirus infection. About the study: Both CMV infection and a matching HLA type were indicated by public TCR beta signatures.

Trimming removed 5 bases from V and 7 bases from J, with 9 bases in between. CDR3 length: 11 amino acids. Germline V gene lookup returns CDR1 DFQATT and CDR2 SNEGSKA (reference sequence). Findings and limits, study-wide: Public TCR beta family frequency separated CMV-and-HLA carriers, including in an independent cohort. Dominant in the ex vivo response were TCR beta clonotypes restricted by HLA-C and specific for CMV.

The TCR originated in a human donor in good health (CMV status not recorded). Some clones in this sample may be carry-over from other donors' samples. The sequenced sample was PBMCs. The rearrangement links TRBV20-1 to TRBJ2-1; D may be TRBD2 (5 bases). In DNA form, the CDR3 reads TGCAGTGCTGTGAGGGTGAATGAGCAGTTCTTC. It encodes CSAVRVNEQFF.